The clone carrying this TCR beta chain came up many times. Its antigen is not identified. The data derive from a study of T cell repertoires in cytomegalovirus infection. TCRdb redid the calling of the reads with MiXCR, one entry per CDR3 protein. Among a few hundred thousand distinct CDR3 sequences listed, almost 30% were seen once. The CDR3 is made up of 16 amino acids. V was pared by 6 bases and J by 10 bases, with 11 bases of the junction left unmatched. CDR1 and CDR2 from the germline V gene are LNHDA and SQIVND (reference sequence). This receptor was taken from a human donor in good health (CMV status not recorded). Some clones in this sample may be carry-over from other donors' samples. The chain employs TRBV19 and TRBJ1-6, with 11 bases that match TRBD1. The sample was cultured PBMCs, taken from culture after CMV antigen stimulation. The CDR3 sequence is CASSLDRGREGSPLHF. The CDR3 nucleotides are TGTGCCAGTAGCCTGGACAGGGGGCGAGAGGGGTCACCCCTCCACTTT.